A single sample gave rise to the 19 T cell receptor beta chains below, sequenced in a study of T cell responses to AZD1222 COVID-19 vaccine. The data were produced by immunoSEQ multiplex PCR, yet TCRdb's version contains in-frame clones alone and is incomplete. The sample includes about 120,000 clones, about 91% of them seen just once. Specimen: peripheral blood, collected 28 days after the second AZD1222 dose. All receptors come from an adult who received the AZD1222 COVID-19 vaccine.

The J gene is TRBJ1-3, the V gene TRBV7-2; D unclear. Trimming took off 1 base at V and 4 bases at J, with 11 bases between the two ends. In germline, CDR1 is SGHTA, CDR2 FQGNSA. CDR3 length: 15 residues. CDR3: CASSLVTGLGNTIYF. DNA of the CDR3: TGTGCCAGCAGCTTAGTCACGGGTTTGGGAAACACCATATATTTT.

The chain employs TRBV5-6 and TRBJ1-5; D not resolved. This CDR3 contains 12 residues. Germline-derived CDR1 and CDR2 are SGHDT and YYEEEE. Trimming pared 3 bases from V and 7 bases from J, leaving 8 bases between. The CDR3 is CASSSVGQPQHF. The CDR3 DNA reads TGTGCCAGCAGCTCCGTTGGCCAGCCCCAGCATTTT.

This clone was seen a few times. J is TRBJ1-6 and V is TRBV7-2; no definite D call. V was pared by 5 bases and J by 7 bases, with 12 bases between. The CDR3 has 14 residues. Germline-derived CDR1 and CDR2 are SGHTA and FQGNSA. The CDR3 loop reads CASSQGFPNSPLHF. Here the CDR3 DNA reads TGTGCCAGCAGCCAAGGTTTTCCGAATTCACCCCTCCACTTT. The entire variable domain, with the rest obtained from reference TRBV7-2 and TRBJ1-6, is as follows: GAGVSQSPSNKVTEKGKDVELRCDPISGHTALYWYRQSLGQGLEFLIYFQGNSAPDKSGLPSDRFSAERTGGSVSTLTIQRTQQEDSAVYLCASSQGFPNSPLHFGNGTRLTVT.

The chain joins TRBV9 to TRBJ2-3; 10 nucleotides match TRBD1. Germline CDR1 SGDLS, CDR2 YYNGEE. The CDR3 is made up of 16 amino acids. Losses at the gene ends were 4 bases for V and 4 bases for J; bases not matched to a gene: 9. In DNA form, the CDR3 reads TGTGCCAGCAGCACTTCGGGACAGGGGACGGCAGATACGCAGTATTTT. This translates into CASSTSGQGTADTQYF. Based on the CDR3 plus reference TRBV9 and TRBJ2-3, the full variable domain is DSGVTQTPKHLITATGQRVTLRCSPRSGDLSVYWYQQSLDQGLQFLIQYYNGEERAKGNILERFSAQQFPDLHSELNLSSLELGDSALYFCASSTSGQGTADTQYFGPGTRLTVL.

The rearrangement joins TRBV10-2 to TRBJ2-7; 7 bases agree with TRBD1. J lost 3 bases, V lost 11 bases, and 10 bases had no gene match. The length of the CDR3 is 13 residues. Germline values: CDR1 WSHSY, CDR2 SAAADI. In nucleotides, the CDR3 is TGCGCCGCCGGGGAAGGGGGCGACTACGAGCAGTACTTC. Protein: CAAGEGGDYEQYF.

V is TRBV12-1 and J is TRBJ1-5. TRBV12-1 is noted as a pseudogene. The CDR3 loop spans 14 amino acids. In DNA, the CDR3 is TGTGCCAGCAGCTTTGGAGTCCCTTATCAGCCCCAGCATTTT. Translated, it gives CASSFGVPYQPQHF.

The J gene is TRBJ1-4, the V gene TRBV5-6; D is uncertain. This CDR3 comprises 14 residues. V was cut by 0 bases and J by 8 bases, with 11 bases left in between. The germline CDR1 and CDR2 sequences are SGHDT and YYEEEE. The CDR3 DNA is TGTGCCAGCAGCTTGGGACGGACCTGGGAAAAACTGTTTTTT. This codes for CASSLGRTWEKLFF.

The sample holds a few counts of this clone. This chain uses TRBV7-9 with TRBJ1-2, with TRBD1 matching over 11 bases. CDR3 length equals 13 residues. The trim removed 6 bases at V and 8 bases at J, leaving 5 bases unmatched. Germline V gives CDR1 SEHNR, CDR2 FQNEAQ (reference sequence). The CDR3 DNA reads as TGTGCCAGCAGGTCGGGACAGGGGGACGGCTACACCTTC. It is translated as CASRSGQGDGYTF. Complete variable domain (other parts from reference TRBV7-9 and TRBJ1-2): DTGVSQNPRHKITKRGQNVTFRCDPISEHNRLYWYRQTLGQGPEFLTYFQNEAQLEKSRLLSDRFSAERPKGSFSTLEIQRTEQGDSAMYLCASRSGQGDGYTFGSGTRLTVV.

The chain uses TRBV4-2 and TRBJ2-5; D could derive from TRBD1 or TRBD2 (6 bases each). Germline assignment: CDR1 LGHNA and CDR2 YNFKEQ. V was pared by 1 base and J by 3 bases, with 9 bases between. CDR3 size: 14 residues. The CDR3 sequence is CASSQAGAEETQYF. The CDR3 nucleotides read TGTGCCAGCAGCCAAGCGGGGGCCGAAGAGACCCAGTACTTC.

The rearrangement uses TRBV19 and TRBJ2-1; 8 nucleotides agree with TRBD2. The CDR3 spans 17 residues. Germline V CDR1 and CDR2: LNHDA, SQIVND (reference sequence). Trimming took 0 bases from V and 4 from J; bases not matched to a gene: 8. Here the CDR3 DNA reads TGTGCCAGTAGTATAGAGGCGGCGGGACTAGGTTACAATGAGCAGTTCTTC. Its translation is CASSIEAAGLGYNEQFF. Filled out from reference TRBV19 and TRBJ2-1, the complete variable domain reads DGGITQSPKYLFRKEGQNVTLSCEQNLNHDAMYWYRQDPGQGLRLIYYSQIVNDFQKGDIAEGYSVSREKKESFPLTVTSAQKNPTAFYLCASSIEAAGLGYNEQFFGPGTRLTVL.

The CDR3 coding sequence is TGTGCCAGCAGCAGGGTGGAGTACGAGCAGTACTTC. This translates into CASSRVEYEQYF. The chain links TRBV2 to TRBJ2-7; a weak D match, TRBD1 (5 bases). Deletions cut 6 bases from V and 4 bases from J, with 10 bases between. The CDR3 is 12 amino acids. CDR1 is SNHLY, CDR2 FYNNEI, per germline.

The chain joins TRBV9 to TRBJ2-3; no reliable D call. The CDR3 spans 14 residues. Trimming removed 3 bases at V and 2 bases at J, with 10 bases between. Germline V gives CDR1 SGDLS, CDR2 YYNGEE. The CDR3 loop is CASSGRNPTDTQYF. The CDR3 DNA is TGTGCCAGCAGCGGAAGAAATCCCACAGATACGCAGTATTTT.

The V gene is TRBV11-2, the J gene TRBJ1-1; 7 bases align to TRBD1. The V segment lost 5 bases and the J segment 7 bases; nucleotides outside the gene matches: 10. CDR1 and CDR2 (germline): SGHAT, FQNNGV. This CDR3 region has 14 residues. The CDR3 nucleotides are TGTGCCAGCAGCCCTTCGACAGGGTCGGGTGAAGCTTTCTTT. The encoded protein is CASSPSTGSGEAFF.

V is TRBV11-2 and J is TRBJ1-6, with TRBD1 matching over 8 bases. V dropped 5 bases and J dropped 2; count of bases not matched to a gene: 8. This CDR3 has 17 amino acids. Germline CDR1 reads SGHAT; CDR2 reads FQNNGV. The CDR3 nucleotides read TGTGCCAGCAGCCGAGGACAGGGAGGCACCTATAATTCACCCCTCCACTTT. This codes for CASSRGQGGTYNSPLHF.

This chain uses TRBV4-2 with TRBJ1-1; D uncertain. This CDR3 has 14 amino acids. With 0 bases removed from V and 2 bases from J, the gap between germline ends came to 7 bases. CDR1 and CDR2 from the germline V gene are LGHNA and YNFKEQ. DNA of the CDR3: TGTGCCAGCAGCCAAGATTCGGGTAACACTGAAGCTTTCTTT. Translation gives CASSQDSGNTEAFF.

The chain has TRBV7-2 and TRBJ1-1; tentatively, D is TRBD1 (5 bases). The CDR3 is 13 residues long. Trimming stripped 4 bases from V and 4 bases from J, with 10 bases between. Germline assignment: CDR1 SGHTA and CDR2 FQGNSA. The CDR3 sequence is CASSSAGTTEAFF. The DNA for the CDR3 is TGTGCCAGCAGCTCCGCAGGGACCACTGAAGCTTTCTTT.

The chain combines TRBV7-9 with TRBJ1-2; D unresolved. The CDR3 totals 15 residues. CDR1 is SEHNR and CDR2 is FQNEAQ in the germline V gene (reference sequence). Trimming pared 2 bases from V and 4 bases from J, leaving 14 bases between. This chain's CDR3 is CASSLRLGNFYGYTF. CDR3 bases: TGTGCCAGCAGCTTAAGACTCGGGAACTTCTATGGCTACACCTTC.

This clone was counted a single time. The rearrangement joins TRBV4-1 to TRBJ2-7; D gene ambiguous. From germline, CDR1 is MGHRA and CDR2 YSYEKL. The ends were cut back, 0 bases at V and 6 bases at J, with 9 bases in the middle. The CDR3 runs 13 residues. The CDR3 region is CASSQDLLGEQYF. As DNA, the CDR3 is TGCGCCAGCAGCCAAGACCTCCTAGGCGAGCAGTACTTC.

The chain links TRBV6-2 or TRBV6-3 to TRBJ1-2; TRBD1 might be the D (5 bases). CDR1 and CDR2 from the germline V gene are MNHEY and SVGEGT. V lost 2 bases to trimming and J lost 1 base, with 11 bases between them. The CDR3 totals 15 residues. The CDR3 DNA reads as TGTGCCAGCAGTTACGGTCGGGGCATTAACTATGGCTACACCTTC. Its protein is CASSYGRGINYGYTF.